The 20 T cell receptor beta chains given below trace back to one sample, sequenced in a study of CD8 T cells in Susac syndrome. The RNA, 0.5 to 1 ug, was put through reverse transcription using random hexamers. TCRdb reprocessed the immunoSEQ multiplex PCR reads with MiXCR, giving one entry per CDR3 protein. The data show 150,000 to 200,000 distinct CDR3 sequences, 80% to 95% seen once. What was sequenced was CD4+ T cells from PBMCs. These TCRs come from a human donor in good health.

V gene TRBV2 combines with J gene TRBJ2-3; D call uncertain. There are 12 residues in the CDR3. The V end was cut by 6 bases, the J end by 5 bases, with 9 bases between. CDR1 is SNHLY, CDR2 FYNNEI, per germline. The CDR3: CASRPSVDTQYF. DNA of the CDR3: TGTGCCAGCAGACCTAGTGTAGATACGCAGTATTTT.

This chain connects TRBV3-1 to TRBJ2-3; 11 nucleotides agree with TRBD2. Trimming at V came to 3 bases and at J to 1 base, leaving 3 bases not matched to a gene. The germline CDR1 and CDR2 sequences are LGHDT and YNNKEL (reference sequence). The CDR3 contains 16 residues. The CDR3 reads CASSHQLAGGTDTQYF. The CDR3 DNA reads as TGTGCCAGCAGCCACCAACTAGCGGGGGGCACAGATACGCAGTATTTT.

J is TRBJ2-5 and V is TRBV7-2, with 8 bases matching TRBD2. The CDR3 loop spans 16 amino acids. Germline V gene lookup returns CDR1 SGHTA and CDR2 FQGNSA. V gave up 5 bases and J gave up 5 bases; unmatched junction bases: 13. CDR3 bases: TGTGCCAGCAGCAGATGGGCGGGGGGTCAGGAGGAGACCCAGTACTTC. The encoded protein is CASSRWAGGQEETQYF.

The CDR3 is CSARDPVGKDTGELFF. The CDR3 DNA is TGCAGTGCTAGAGATCCCGTAGGGAAAGACACCGGGGAGCTGTTTTTT. The V gene is TRBV20-1, the J gene TRBJ2-2; no definite D call. The CDR3 covers 16 residues. From germline, CDR1 is DFQATT and CDR2 SNEGSKA (reference sequence). V was cut by 0 bases and J by 3 bases, with 14 bases left in between.

The V and J genes are TRBV20-1 and TRBJ1-5; D unclear. The CDR3 is made up of 16 amino acids. From germline, CDR1 is DFQATT and CDR2 SNEGSKA (reference sequence). The V and J ends lost 3 bases and 2 bases respectively, with 17 bases between them. DNA for the CDR3: TGCAGTGCTAGCCCACAGATCGGGGAGCGCAATCAGCCCCAGCATTTT. Translation: CSASPQIGERNQPQHF.

This chain connects TRBV20-1 to TRBJ2-5; 9 positions match TRBD2. Per germline, CDR1 DFQATT and CDR2 SNEGSKA (reference sequence). V was pared by 6 bases and J by 5 bases, with 13 bases of the junction left unmatched. The CDR3 loop spans 15 amino acids. CDR3 region: CSAPRPSGVGETQYF. Here the CDR3 DNA reads TGCAGTGCCCCAAGACCTAGCGGGGTGGGGGAGACCCAGTACTTC.

The chain couples TRBV2 to TRBJ1-1; D remains unclear. CDR1 and CDR2 from the germline V gene are SNHLY and FYNNEI. V lost 7 bases, J lost 5 bases, and 17 bases lay in between. The length of the CDR3 is 14 residues. CDR3 bases: TGTGCCAGCATCACATCGATGTCAGGTACTGAAGCTTTCTTT. Encoded protein: CASITSMSGTEAFF.

J is TRBJ1-4 and V is TRBV12-3 or TRBV12-4; 10 bases agree with TRBD1. V dropped 6 bases and J dropped 5; count of bases not matched to a gene: 3. This CDR3 spans 14 amino acids. The CDR3 here is CASSPGQGNEKLFF. The CDR3 DNA reads TGTGCCAGCAGCCCGGGACAGGGGAATGAAAAACTGTTTTTT.

V is TRBV6-4 and J is TRBJ1-2, with unresolved D. Germline CDR1 is MRHNA and CDR2 is SNTAGT. This CDR3 spans 10 amino acids. Trimming removed 4 bases at V and 8 bases at J, with 5 bases between. The chain's CDR3 is CASSVKGYTF. In DNA form, the CDR3 reads TGTGCCAGCAGTGTTAAAGGCTACACCTTC.

The chain recombines TRBV29-1 with TRBJ1-2, with a possible D match to TRBD1 (5 bases). Germline CDR1 reads SQVTM; CDR2 reads ANQGSEA. V lost 6 bases and J 3 bases, leaving 14 bases between the germline ends. The CDR3 length is 13 residues. In DNA, the CDR3 is TGCAGCGTAAGAACGACAGCCCACTATGGCTACACCTTC. Encoded protein: CSVRTTAHYGYTF.

The chain joins TRBV7-3 to TRBJ1-5, with D possibly being TRBD1 (5 bases). The V end lost 1 base, the J end lost 0 bases, and 10 bases lay between the germline ends. Germline CDR1 SGHTA, CDR2 FQGTGA. The CDR3 totals 16 residues. The CDR3 DNA sequence: TGTGCCAGCAGCTTAATGACAGTAGATAGCAATCAGCCCCAGCATTTT. This sequence encodes CASSLMTVDSNQPQHF. Supplemented by reference TRBV7-3 and TRBJ1-5, the full variable domain reads GAGVSQTPSNKVTEKGKYVELRCDPISGHTALYWYRQSLGQGPEFLIYFQGTGAADDSGLPNDRFFAVRPEGSVSTLKIQRTERGDSAVYLCASSLMTVDSNQPQHFGDGTRLSIL.

V gene TRBV29-1 combines with J gene TRBJ2-2, with D tentatively TRBD1 or TRBD2 (5 bases each). V lost 5 bases to trimming and J lost 0 bases, with 13 bases between them. Per germline, CDR1 SQVTM and CDR2 ANQGSEA. This CDR3 has 15 residues. Written as DNA, the CDR3 is TGCAGCGTTCTCCGTGGGGGTACGAACACCGGGGAGCTGTTTTTT. Translation: CSVLRGGTNTGELFF.

The rearrangement links TRBV6-6 to TRBJ2-6, with a tentative D call TRBD2 (6 bases). CDR1 is MNHNY and CDR2 is SVGAGI in the germline V gene (reference sequence). V was cut by 7 bases and J by 1 base, with 11 bases left in between. The CDR3 totals 15 residues. CDR3 in amino acids: CASNPRESGANVLTF. The CDR3 DNA sequence: TGTGCCAGCAATCCACGGGAGTCTGGGGCCAACGTCCTGACTTTC.

The chain joins TRBV20-1 to TRBJ2-7, with 8 nucleotides matching TRBD2. Per the germline V gene, CDR1 is DFQATT and CDR2 is SNEGSKA (reference sequence). Trimming removed 2 bases from V and 0 bases from J; junction bases left unmatched: 3. CDR3 size: 14 residues. CDR3 nucleotides: TGCAGTGCTAGAACCCGGGGGGGCTCCTACGAGCAGTACTTC. Its translation: CSARTRGGSYEQYF.

This chain links TRBV4-1 with TRBJ1-1; D call uncertain. CDR1 MGHRA and CDR2 YSYEKL come from the germline V gene. Trimming removed 4 bases at V and 3 bases at J, with 9 bases between. The CDR3 runs 13 residues. The CDR3 sequence: CASSPPLHTEAFF. The CDR3 nucleotides are TGCGCCAGCAGCCCCCCCCTACACACTGAAGCTTTCTTT.

The rearrangement joins TRBV16 to TRBJ1-1; D is perhaps TRBD1 (5 bases). Trimming removed 5 bases at V and 0 bases at J, with 10 bases between. Germline V gene lookup returns CDR1 KGHSY and CDR2 FQNENV. The CDR3 length is 14 residues. The chain's CDR3 is CASSGRVVNTEAFF. The CDR3 region has the DNA TGTGCCAGCAGCGGCAGGGTGGTGAACACTGAAGCTTTCTTT.

V usage is TRBV9 and J usage is TRBJ1-2; D is unclear. Germline V CDR1 and CDR2: SGDLS, YYNGEE. Trimming took off 4 bases at V and 0 bases at J, with 13 bases between the two ends. The CDR3 is 15 residues long. As DNA, the CDR3 is TGTGCCAGCAGCTATACCAGGAACTCTAACTATGGCTACACCTTC. Translated, it gives CASSYTRNSNYGYTF.

This clonotype was picked up one time. CDR3: CASSLLGQGARALHF. In DNA form, the CDR3 reads TGTGCCAGCAGCTTGTTGGGACAGGGGGCTAGGGCCCTCCACTTT. The chain is built from TRBV5-6 and TRBJ1-6; 12 bases are a match to TRBD1. The CDR3 is made up of 15 amino acids. Germline V gives CDR1 SGHDT, CDR2 YYEEEE. J lost 14 bases, V lost 1 base, and 7 bases had no gene match.

The chain employs TRBV29-1 and TRBJ2-5; no clear D. In germline, CDR1 is SQVTM, CDR2 ANQGSEA. Trimming removed 4 bases at V and 3 bases at J, with 9 bases between. CDR3 length: 12 residues. CDR3 sequence reads: CSVASSKETQYF. CDR3 DNA: TGCAGCGTTGCGTCCAGCAAAGAGACCCAGTACTTC.

V usage is TRBV7-2 and J usage is TRBJ2-1; D is possibly TRBD2 (5 bases). CDR3 size: 15 residues. Germline-derived CDR1 and CDR2 are SGHTA and FQGNSA. Trimming pared 3 bases from V and 5 bases from J, leaving 14 bases between. Written as DNA, the CDR3 is TGTGCCAGCAGCTTGCGGGCATCTCGGGACAATGAGCAGTTCTTC. Translating gives CASSLRASRDNEQFF.